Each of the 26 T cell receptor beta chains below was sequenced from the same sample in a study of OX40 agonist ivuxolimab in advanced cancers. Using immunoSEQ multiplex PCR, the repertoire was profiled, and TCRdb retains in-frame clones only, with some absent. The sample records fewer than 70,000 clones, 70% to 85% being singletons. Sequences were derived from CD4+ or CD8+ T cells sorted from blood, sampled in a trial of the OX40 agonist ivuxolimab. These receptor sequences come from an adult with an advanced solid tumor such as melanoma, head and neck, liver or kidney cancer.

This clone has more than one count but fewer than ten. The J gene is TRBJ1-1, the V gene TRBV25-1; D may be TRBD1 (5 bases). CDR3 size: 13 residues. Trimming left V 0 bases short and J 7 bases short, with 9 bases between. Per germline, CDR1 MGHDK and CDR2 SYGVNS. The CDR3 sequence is CASSEYRASEAFF. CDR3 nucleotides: TGTGCCAGCAGTGAATACAGGGCCAGTGAAGCTTTCTTT. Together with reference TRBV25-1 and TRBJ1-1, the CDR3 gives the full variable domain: EADIYQTPRYLVIGTGKKITLECSQTMGHDKMYWYQQDPGMELHLIHYSYGVNSTEKGDLSSESTVSRIRTEHFPLTLESARPSHTSQYLCASSEYRASEAFFGQGTRLTVV.

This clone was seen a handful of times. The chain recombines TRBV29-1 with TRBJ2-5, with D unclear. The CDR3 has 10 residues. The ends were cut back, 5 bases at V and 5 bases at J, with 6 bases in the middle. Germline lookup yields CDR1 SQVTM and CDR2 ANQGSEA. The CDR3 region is CSVYRETQYF. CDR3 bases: TGCAGCGTTTATAGGGAGACCCAGTACTTC.

CDR3 nucleotide sequence: TGTGCCAGCAGGGGCACCGGGACAGGGGAATCACCCCTCCACTTT. Protein: CASRGTGTGESPLHF. V usage is TRBV27 and J usage is TRBJ1-6; 10 bases are a match to TRBD1. The CDR3 contains 15 residues. V lost 6 bases to trimming and J lost 10 bases; unmatched junction nucleotides: 9. Germline V gives CDR1 MNHEY, CDR2 SMNVEV (reference sequence).

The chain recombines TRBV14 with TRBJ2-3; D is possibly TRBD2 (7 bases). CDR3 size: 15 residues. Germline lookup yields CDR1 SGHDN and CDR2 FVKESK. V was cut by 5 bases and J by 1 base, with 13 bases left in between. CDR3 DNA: TGTGCCAGCAGCTGGGGGGGGCCGGGCACAGATACGCAGTATTTT. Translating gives CASSWGGPGTDTQYF.

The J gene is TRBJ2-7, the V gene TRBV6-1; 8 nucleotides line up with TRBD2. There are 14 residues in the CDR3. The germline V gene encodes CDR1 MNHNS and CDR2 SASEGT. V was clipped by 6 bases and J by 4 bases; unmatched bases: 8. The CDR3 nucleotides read TGTGCCAGCAGCCCGGGGGGGGCCTGGTACGAGCAGTACTTC. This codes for CASSPGGAWYEQYF.

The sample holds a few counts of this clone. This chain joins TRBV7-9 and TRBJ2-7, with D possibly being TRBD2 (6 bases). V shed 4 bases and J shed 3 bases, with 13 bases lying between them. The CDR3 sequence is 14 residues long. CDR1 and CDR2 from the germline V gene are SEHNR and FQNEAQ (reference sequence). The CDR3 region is CASSSVGSNYEQYF. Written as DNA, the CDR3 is TGTGCCAGCAGCTCTGTCGGGAGCAACTACGAGCAGTACTTC.

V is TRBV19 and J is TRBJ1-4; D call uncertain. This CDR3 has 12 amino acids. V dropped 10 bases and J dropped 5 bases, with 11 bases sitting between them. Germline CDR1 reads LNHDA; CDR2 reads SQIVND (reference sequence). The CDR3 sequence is CATRPQNEKLFF. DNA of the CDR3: TGTGCCACTCGCCCGCAGAATGAAAAACTGTTTTTT.

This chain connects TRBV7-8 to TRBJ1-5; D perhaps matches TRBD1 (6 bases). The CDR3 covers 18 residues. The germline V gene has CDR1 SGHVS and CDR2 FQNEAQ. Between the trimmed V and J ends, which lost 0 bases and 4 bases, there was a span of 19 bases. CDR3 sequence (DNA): TGTGCCAGCAGCTTAGCGGGAGGGACCGGGACACCAAATCAGCCCCAGCATTTT. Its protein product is CASSLAGGTGTPNQPQHF.

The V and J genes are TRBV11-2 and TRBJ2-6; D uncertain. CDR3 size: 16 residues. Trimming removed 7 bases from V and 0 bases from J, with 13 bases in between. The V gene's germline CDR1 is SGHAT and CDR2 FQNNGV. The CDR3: CASTLLQSSGANVLTF. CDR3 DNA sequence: TGTGCCAGCACTCTACTACAGAGCTCTGGGGCCAACGTCCTGACTTTC. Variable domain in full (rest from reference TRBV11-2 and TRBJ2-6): EAGVAQSPRYKIIEKRQSVAFWCNPISGHATLYWYQQILGQGPKLLIQFQNNGVVDDSQLPKDRFSAERLKGVDSTLKIQPAKLEDSAVYLCASTLLQSSGANVLTFGAGSRLTVL.

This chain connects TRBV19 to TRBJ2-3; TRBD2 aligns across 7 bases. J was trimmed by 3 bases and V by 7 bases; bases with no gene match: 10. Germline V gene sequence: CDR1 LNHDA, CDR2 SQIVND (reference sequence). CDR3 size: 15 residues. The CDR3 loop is CASTEPGLTTDTQYF. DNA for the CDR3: TGTGCCAGTACCGAACCGGGACTAACAACAGATACGCAGTATTTT. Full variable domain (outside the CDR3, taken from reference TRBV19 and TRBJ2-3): DGGITQSPKYLFRKEGQNVTLSCEQNLNHDAMYWYRQDPGQGLRLIYYSQIVNDFQKGDIAEGYSVSREKKESFPLTVTSAQKNPTAFYLCASTEPGLTTDTQYFGPGTRLTVL.

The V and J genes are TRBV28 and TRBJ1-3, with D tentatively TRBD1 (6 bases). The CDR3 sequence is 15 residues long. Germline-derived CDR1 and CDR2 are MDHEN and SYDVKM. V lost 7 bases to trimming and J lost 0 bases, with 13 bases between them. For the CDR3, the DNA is TGTGCCAGCATCGAGGGGGGTAGCTCTGGAAACACCATATATTTT. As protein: CASIEGGSSGNTIYF. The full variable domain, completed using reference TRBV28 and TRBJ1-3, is DVKVTQSSRYLVKRTGEKVFLECVQDMDHENMFWYRQDPGLGLRLIYFSYDVKMKEKGDIPEGYSVSREKKERFSLILESASTNQTSMYLCASIEGGSSGNTIYFGEGSWLTVV.

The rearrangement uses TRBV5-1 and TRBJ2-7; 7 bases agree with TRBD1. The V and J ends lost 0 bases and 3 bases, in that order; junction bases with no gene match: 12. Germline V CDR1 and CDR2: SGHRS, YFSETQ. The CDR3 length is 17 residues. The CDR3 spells CASSLGINRGPDYEQYF. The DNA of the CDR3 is TGCGCCAGCAGCTTGGGTATAAACAGGGGCCCGGACTACGAGCAGTACTTC.

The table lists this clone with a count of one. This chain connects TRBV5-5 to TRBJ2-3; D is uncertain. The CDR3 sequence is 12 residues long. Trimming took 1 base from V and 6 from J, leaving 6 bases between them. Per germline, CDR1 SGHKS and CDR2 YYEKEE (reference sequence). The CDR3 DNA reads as TGTGCCAGCAGCTTGTTGTCGGATACGCAGTATTTT. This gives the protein CASSLLSDTQYF.

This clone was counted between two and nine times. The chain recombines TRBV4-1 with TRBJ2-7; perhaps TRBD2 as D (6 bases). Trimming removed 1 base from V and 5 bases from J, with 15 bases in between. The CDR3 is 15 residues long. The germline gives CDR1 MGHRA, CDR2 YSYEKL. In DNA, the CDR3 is TGCGCCAGCAGCCAAGTCGTTGGAGGGACGAACGAGCAGTACTTC. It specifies CASSQVVGGTNEQYF.

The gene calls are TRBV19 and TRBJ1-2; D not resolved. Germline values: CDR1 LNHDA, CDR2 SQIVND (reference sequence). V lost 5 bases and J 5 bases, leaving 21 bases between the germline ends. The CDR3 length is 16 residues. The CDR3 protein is CASSSPGLPPPYGYTF. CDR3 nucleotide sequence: TGTGCCAGTAGTTCGCCCGGACTCCCTCCACCTTATGGCTACACCTTC.

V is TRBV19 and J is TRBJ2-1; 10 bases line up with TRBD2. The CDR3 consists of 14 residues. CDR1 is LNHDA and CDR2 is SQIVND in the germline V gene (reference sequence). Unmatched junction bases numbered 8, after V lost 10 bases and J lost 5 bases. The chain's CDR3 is CATLGLARNNEQFF. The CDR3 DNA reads TGTGCCACCCTGGGACTAGCGAGAAACAATGAGCAGTTCTTC.

The CDR3 region is CASRGRHNSGNTIYF. In nucleotides, the CDR3 is TGTGCCAGCAGGGGACGCCACAACTCTGGAAACACCATATATTTT. The chain is built from TRBV28 and TRBJ1-3, with D possibly being TRBD1 (5 bases). Trimming stripped 6 bases from V and 0 bases from J, with 12 bases between. Per the germline V gene, CDR1 is MDHEN and CDR2 is SYDVKM. The CDR3 is 15 residues long.

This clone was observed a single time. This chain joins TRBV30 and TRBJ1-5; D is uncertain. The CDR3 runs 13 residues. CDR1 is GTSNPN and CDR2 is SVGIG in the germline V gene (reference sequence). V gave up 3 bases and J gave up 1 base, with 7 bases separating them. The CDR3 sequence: CAWSKDSNQPQHF. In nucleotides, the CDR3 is TGTGCCTGGAGCAAGGACAGCAATCAGCCCCAGCATTTT.

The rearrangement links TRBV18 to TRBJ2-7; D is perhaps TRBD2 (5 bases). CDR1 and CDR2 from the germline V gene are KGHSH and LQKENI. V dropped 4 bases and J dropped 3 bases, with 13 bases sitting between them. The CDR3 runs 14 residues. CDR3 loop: CASSLAQGSYEQYF. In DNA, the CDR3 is TGTGCCAGCTCACTGGCCCAAGGGAGCTACGAGCAGTACTTC. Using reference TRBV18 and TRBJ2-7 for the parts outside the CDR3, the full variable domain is NAGVMQNPRHLVRRRGQEARLRCSPMKGHSHVYWYRQLPEEGLKFMVYLQKENIIDESGMPKERFSAEFPKEGPSILRIQQVVRGDSAAYFCASSLAQGSYEQYFGPGTRLTVT.

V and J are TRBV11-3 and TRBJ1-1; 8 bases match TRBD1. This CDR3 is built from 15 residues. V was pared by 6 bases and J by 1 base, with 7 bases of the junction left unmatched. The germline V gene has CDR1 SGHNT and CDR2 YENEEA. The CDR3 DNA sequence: TGTGCCAGCAGTGTCGCCGGACAGGGGAACACTGAAGCTTTCTTT. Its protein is CASSVAGQGNTEAFF.

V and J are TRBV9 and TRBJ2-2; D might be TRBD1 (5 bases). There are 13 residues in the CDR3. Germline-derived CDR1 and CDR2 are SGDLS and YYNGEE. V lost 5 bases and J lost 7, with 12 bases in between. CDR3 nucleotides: TGTGCCAGCAGGTTTGGGGCTAGCGGGGAGCTGTTTTTT. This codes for CASRFGASGELFF.

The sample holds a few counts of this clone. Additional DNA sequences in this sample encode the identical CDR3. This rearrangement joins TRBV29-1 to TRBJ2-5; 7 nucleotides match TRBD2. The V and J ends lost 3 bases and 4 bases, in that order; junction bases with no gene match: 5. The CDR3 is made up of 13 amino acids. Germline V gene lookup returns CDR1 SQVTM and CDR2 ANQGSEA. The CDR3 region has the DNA TGCAGCGTTGAGACGGGGAGGGGAGAGACCCAGTACTTC. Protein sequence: CSVETGRGETQYF. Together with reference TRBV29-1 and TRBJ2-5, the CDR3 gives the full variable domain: SAVISQKPSRDICQRGTSLTIQCQVDSQVTMMFWYRQQPGQSLTLIATANQGSEATYESGFVIDKFPISRPNLTFSTLTVSNMSPEDSSIYLCSVETGRGETQYFGPGTRLLVL.

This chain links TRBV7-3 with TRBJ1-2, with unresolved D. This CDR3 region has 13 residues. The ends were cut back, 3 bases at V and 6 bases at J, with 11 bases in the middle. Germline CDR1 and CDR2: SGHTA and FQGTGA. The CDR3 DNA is TGTGCCAGCAGCTTCGAAGGGCCGGATGGCTACACCTTC. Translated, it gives CASSFEGPDGYTF.

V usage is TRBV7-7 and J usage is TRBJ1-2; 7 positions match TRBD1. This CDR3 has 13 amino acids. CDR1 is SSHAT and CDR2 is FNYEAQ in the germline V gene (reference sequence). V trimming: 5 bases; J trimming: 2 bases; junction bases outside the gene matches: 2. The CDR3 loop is CASSPGQNYGYTF. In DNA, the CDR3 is TGTGCCAGCAGCCCGGGACAGAACTATGGCTACACCTTC.

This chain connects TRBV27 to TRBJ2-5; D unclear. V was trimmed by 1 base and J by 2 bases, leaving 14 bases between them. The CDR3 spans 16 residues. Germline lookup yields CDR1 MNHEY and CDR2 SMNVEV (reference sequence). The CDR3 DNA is TGTGCCAGCAGTTTATTGCCAGGTTTCTCTCAAGAGACCCAGTACTTC. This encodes CASSLLPGFSQETQYF.

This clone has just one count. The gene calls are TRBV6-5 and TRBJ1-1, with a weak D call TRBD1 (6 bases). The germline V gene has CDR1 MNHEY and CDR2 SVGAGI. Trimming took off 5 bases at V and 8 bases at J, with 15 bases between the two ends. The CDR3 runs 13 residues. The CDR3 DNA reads TGTGCCAGCAGTAAACAGGGTAGGATGGAAGCTTTCTTT. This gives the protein CASSKQGRMEAFF.